The rows below give T cell receptor beta chains drawn from one sample of a study of T cell responses to AZD1222 COVID-19 vaccine. Here immunoSEQ multiplex PCR was the method, and the copy in TCRdb shows in-frame clones only, minus some. The table lists 99,000 or so clones, about four fifths of them singletons. The input for sequencing was peripheral blood, taken on day 0 of AZD1222 vaccination. The receptor source for this set is an adult in good health. Each CDR3 is given without its conserved first and last residue.

j_call cdr3_length v_call cdr3_aa
TRBJ1-5 15 TRBV27 ASSLSARVRYNQPQH
TRBJ1-2 12 TRBV5-1 ASSLKTGKNGYT
TRBJ2-3 14 TRBV6-1 ASSEPSGGPTDTQY
TRBJ2-3 19 TRBV4-3 ASSQASVSRYRGRGQDTQY
TRBJ1-1 11 TRBV25-1 ASSVRGRTEAF
TRBJ2-1 13 TRBV10-3 AISTPISSYNEQF
TRBJ1-5 12 TRBV10-3 ATKEGGGSQPQH
TRBJ2-7 10 TRBV6-2/TRBV6-3 ASSYSRGEQY
TRBJ1-2 11 TRBV5-1 ASSMDGNYGYT
TRBJ1-2 12 TRBV27 ASSPGAGFRGYT
TRBJ2-5 12 TRBV5-1 ASSLDLLGETQY
TRBJ1-1 14 TRBV29-1 SHSSDRGLSNTEAF
TRBJ1-4 10 TRBV30 AWSRGLEKLF
TRBJ2-7 9 TRBV6-5 ASRDIDEQY
TRBJ1-4 14 TRBV4-3 ASSQDMGQGNEKLF
TRBJ1-3 14 TRBV15 ATSRDTASSGNTIY
TRBJ1-2 10 TRBV5-5 ASSLEAGRST
TRBJ1-1 15 TRBV19 ASSIVVSASVNTEAF
TRBJ1-4 12 TRBV7-8 ASSRGAFSEKLF
TRBJ2-2 12 TRBV6-5 ASTRGTNTGELF
TRBJ1-4 11 TRBV7-2 ASSLAGRGKLF
TRBJ2-1 13 TRBV3-1/TRBV3-2 ASSLLMTDYNEQF
TRBJ1-5 12 TRBV7-2 ASSRLGRNQPQH
TRBJ1-1 14 TRBV14 ASSQVSGTRNTEAF
TRBJ2-1 13 TRBV19 ASTPDRSSYNEQF
TRBJ1-1 14 TRBV7-8 ASSLQVFGTGLLAF
TRBJ2-2 15 TRBV7-2 ASSLRQRPANTGELF
TRBJ1-2 9 TRBV20-1 SASTDYGYT
TRBJ2-1 14 TRBV6-2/TRBV6-3 ASSYPRGAPTNEQF
TRBJ1-1 12 TRBV6-5 ASSRFGGETEAF
TRBJ2-5 15 TRBV5-1 ASSLGLAGHLQETQY
TRBJ2-1 12 TRBV5-1 ASSLVQRGDEQF
TRBJ2-1 14 TRBV3-1/TRBV3-2 ASSQVRDYGVNEQF
TRBJ2-2 11 TRBV10-3 AIGTENTGELF
TRBJ1-2 11 TRBV12-3/TRBV12-4 ASSLALGTGYT
TRBJ2-7 12 TRBV7-8 ASSLGWAVREQY
TRBJ1-2 10 TRBV14 ASSQSDSGYT
TRBJ2-6 15 TRBV19 ASMGSSLTSGANVLT
TRBJ1-5 13 TRBV4-2 ASSQDTGAAQPQH
TRBJ2-7 14 TRBV5-1 ASSKGPGQGDFEQY
TRBJ2-2 15 TRBV6-2/TRBV6-3 ASSYPPGHANTGELF
TRBJ2-6 16 TRBV5-1 ASSNAVVPFSGANVLT
TRBJ1-4 11 TRBV3-1/TRBV3-2 ASSTQLNEKLF
TRBJ1-2 11 TRBV7-9 ASSPTVGGGYT
TRBJ1-2 13 TRBV19 ASSGIEQSYYGYT
TRBJ1-6 12 TRBV9 ASSVGDGGSPLH
TRBJ1-1 15 TRBV19 ASSISHTGMVGTEAF
TRBJ2-7 11 TRBV6-1 ASSETTAYEQY
TRBJ1-1 11 TRBV5-6 ASSPSADREAF
TRBJ2-5 16 TRBV3-1/TRBV3-2 ASSPPPRVAGGKETQY
TRBJ2-7 11 TRBV5-6 ASSYRISYEQY
TRBJ2-1 16 TRBV4-3 ASSQDSRGGRSYNEQF
TRBJ1-4 13 TRBV7-2 ASSTQTGPNEKLF
TRBJ1-3 13 TRBV7-2 ASSLGRGPGNTIY